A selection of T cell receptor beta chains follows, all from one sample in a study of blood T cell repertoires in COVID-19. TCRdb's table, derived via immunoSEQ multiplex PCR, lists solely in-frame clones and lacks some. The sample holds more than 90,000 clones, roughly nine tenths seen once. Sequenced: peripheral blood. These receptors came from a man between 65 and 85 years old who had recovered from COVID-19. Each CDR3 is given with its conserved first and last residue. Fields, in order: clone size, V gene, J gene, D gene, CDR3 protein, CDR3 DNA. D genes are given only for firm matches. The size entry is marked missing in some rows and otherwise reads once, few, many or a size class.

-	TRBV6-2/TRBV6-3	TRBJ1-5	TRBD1	CASSPWGATGTANQPQHF	TGTGCCAGCAGTCCCTGGGGGGCAACCGGGACAGCCAATCAGCCCCAGCATTTT
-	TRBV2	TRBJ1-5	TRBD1	CASNPGQGNQPQHF	TGTGCCAGCAACCCGGGACAGGGTAATCAGCCCCAGCATTTT
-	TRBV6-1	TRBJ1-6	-	CASSELRDSPLHF	TGTGCCAGCAGTGAATTGAGGGATTCACCCCTCCACTTT
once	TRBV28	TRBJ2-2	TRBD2	CASSPGGTNTGELFF	TGTGCCAGCAGTCCGGGGGGGACGAACACCGGGGAGCTGTTTTTT
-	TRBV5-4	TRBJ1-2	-	CASSLTNHGVNTF	TGTGCCAGCAGCTTGACGAATCACGGTGTCAACACCTTC
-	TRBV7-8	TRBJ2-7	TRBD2	CASSLASGLYEQYF	TGTGCCAGCAGCTTAGCTAGCGGGCTTTACGAGCAGTACTTC
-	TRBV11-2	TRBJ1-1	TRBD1	CASRDRDLNTEAFF	TGTGCCAGCCGGGACAGAGATTTGAACACTGAAGCTTTCTTT
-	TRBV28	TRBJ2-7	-	CASHRGGSYEQYF	TGTGCCAGCCACAGGGGGGGATCCTACGAGCAGTACTTC
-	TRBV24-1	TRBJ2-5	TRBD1	CATSDPGQGRETQYF	TGTGCCACCAGTGACCCGGGACAGGGCCGAGAGACCCAGTACTTC
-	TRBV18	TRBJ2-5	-	CASSPAGQKETQYF	TGTGCCAGCTCACCAGCGGGTCAGAAAGAGACCCAGTACTTC
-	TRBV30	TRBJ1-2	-	CAWLAVLFVYTF	TGTGCCTGGCTAGCGGTTCTATTCGTCTACACCTTC
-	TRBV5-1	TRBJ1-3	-	CASSLQESNTIYF	TGCGCCAGCAGCCTACAGGAGTCAAACACCATATATTTT
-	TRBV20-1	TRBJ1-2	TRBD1	CSARGQGGYTF	TGCAGTGCGCGCGGACAGGGCGGCTACACCTTC
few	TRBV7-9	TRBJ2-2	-	CASSLGHLQATGELFF	TGTGCCAGCAGCTTAGGGCACTTGCAGGCCACCGGGGAGCTGTTTTTT
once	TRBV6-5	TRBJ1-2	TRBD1	CASRPSGQGPGYTF	TGTGCCAGCAGGCCCTCGGGACAGGGCCCTGGCTACACCTTC
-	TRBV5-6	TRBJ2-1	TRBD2	CASSQGPLAGGRILHEQFF	TGTGCCAGCAGCCAGGGGCCCCTAGCGGGGGGGCGAATCCTCCATGAGCAGTTCTTC
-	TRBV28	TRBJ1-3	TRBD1	CASSLYAGQGAGNTIYF	TGTGCCAGCAGTTTATACGCGGGACAGGGTGCTGGAAACACCATATATTTT
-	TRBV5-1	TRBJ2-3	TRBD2	CASKLRGDTQYF	TGCGCCAGCAAGTTGCGGGGGGATACGCAGTATTTT
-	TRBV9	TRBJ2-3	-	CASSASLDSPTWTDTQYF	TGTGCCAGCAGCGCCAGCCTCGACAGTCCTACGTGGACAGATACGCAGTATTTT
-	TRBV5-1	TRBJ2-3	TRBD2	CASSSRTSGDTDTQYF	TGCGCCAGCAGCTCGCGGACTAGCGGGGACACAGATACGCAGTATTTT
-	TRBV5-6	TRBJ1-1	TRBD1	CASSPDRGAEAFF	TGTGCCAGCAGCCCGGACAGGGGCGCTGAAGCTTTCTTT
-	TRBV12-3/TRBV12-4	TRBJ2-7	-	CASSLGTIYEQYF	TGTGCCAGCAGTTTAGGGACTATCTACGAGCAGTACTTC
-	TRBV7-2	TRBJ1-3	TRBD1	CASSFDRVGNTIYF	TGTGCCAGCAGCTTCGACAGGGTCGGAAACACCATATATTTT
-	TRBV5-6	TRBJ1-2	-	CASSLPGFYGYTF	TGTGCCAGCAGCTTGCCAGGGTTCTATGGCTACACCTTC